The next 28 T cell receptor beta chains were all read from a single sample in a study of T cells in Graves' hyperthyroidism and ophthalmopathy. The investigators amplified TCR beta CDR3 regions from RNA transcripts. With the HTBI primer set, the TCR CDR3 went through a first round of RT-PCR. TCRdb used MiXCR to reprocess the multiplex PCR reads, holding one entry per CDR3 protein. The sample contains about half a million distinct CDR3 sequences, less than 20% of which appear only once. Input material: blood. The receptor source for this set is a man between 40 and 49 years old with Graves' ophthalmopathy.

This sequence joins TRBV6-5 and TRBJ1-2; no definite D call. The CDR3 runs 14 residues. V was cut by 2 bases and J by 7 bases, with 14 bases left in between. Germline-derived CDR1 and CDR2 are MNHEY and SVGAGI. CDR3 nucleotide sequence: TGTGCCAGCAGTTACCAGCGGGAAATGGGTGGCTACACCTTC. Translation gives CASSYQREMGGYTF.

The chain links TRBV5-5 to TRBJ2-1; TRBD2 aligns across 9 bases. V dropped 5 bases and J dropped 4; count of bases not matched to a gene: 13. Germline V gene lookup returns CDR1 SGHKS and CDR2 YYEKEE (reference sequence). This CDR3 is built from 17 residues. Here the CDR3 DNA reads TGTGCCAGCAGTCGGGATGATAGCGGGAGAGCTTACAATGAGCAGTTCTTC. As protein: CASSRDDSGRAYNEQFF. The entire variable domain, with the rest obtained from reference TRBV5-5 and TRBJ2-1, is as follows: DAGVTQSPTHLIKTRGQQVTLRCSPISGHKSVSWYQQVLGQGPQFIFQYYEKEERGRGNFPDRFSARQFPNYSSELNVNALLLGDSALYLCASSRDDSGRAYNEQFFGPGTRLTVL.

In this sample, this clonotype turned up many times. J is TRBJ2-2 and V is TRBV12-3 or TRBV12-4; the match to TRBD1 covers 11 bases. V trimming: 6 bases; J trimming: 5 bases; junction bases outside the gene matches: 8. The CDR3 has 16 residues. The CDR3 DNA reads TGTGCCAGCAGATTGGCCGGGACAGGGGGGACCGGGGAGCTGTTTTTT. This translates into CASRLAGTGGTGELFF.

The chain couples TRBV6-2 or TRBV6-3 to TRBJ2-1; TRBD1 is a possible D gene (5 bases). CDR1 and CDR2 (germline): MNHEY, SVGEGT. Trimming took off 2 bases at V and 3 bases at J, with 11 bases between the two ends. The CDR3 spans 15 residues. For the CDR3, the DNA is TGTGCCAGCAGTTACCTCCAGGGCCTCTACAATGAGCAGTTCTTC. This gives the protein CASSYLQGLYNEQFF.

The sample holds many counts of this clonotype. CDR3 amino acids: CASSETGLAVYQETQYF. The CDR3 nucleotides read TGTGCCAGCAGTGAAACGGGACTAGCGGTCTACCAAGAGACCCAGTACTTC. The rearrangement joins TRBV2 to TRBJ2-5; 11 nucleotides match TRBD2. This CDR3 is built from 17 residues. CDR1 and CDR2 (germline): SNHLY, FYNNEI. V lost 2 bases to trimming and J lost 0 bases; unmatched junction nucleotides: 5.

The chain joins TRBV14 to TRBJ2-2, with D unclear. Germline loops: CDR1 SGHDN, CDR2 FVKESK. This CDR3 spans 15 amino acids. V was trimmed by 0 bases and J by 4 bases, leaving 9 bases between them. CDR3 sequence: CASSQEYGFTGELFF. The CDR3 DNA reads as TGTGCCAGCAGCCAAGAGTACGGTTTCACCGGGGAGCTGTTTTTT.

This clonotype was observed a few times. The V and J genes are TRBV6-2 or TRBV6-3 and TRBJ2-5; no definite D call. The V gene's germline CDR1 is MNHEY and CDR2 SVGEGT. The ends were cut back, 6 bases at V and 5 bases at J, with 10 bases in the middle. This CDR3 spans 12 amino acids. CDR3 DNA: TGTGCCAGCAGGGCCCTGGGGGAGACCCAGTACTTC. It is translated as CASRALGETQYF.

The chain couples TRBV6-1 to TRBJ2-5; D might be TRBD1 or TRBD2, each matching 5 bases. This CDR3 contains 11 residues. V dropped 7 bases and J dropped 5 bases, with 8 bases sitting between them. The germline V gene has CDR1 MNHNS and CDR2 SASEGT. The CDR3 DNA reads TGTGCCAGCACGGGGCCGGAGACCCAGTACTTC. Translation: CASTGPETQYF.

This clonotype was seen many times. The V call is TRBV11-2, the J call TRBJ2-1, with 11 bases aligning to TRBD2. Trimming at V came to 6 bases and at J to 4 bases, leaving 8 bases not matched to a gene. This CDR3 has 16 amino acids. Per germline, CDR1 SGHAT and CDR2 FQNNGV. This CDR3 is CASRNLAGGPYNEQFF. The CDR3 DNA reads as TGTGCCAGCAGGAATTTAGCGGGAGGGCCGTACAATGAGCAGTTCTTC.

This chain connects TRBV20-1 to TRBJ1-1, with D hard to call. V was shortened by 7 bases and J by 5 bases, with 11 bases between the two germline ends. Germline V CDR1 and CDR2: DFQATT, SNEGSKA (reference sequence). The CDR3 spans 11 residues. The DNA of the CDR3 is TGCAGTGGGGTGGGAATTACTGAAGCTTTCTTT. Its translation is CSGVGITEAFF.

This clonotype was observed at least ten times. The chain carries TRBV5-1 and TRBJ1-1, with unresolved D. The CDR3 is 16 amino acids. Germline assignment: CDR1 SGHRS and CDR2 YFSETQ. The ends were cut back, 5 bases at V and 1 base at J, with 18 bases in the middle. CDR3 DNA: TGCGCCAGCAGTCCGGGGTACAGAGCGGAGAACACTGAAGCTTTCTTT. This sequence encodes CASSPGYRAENTEAFF.

This clonotype was picked up a small number of times. The CDR3 reads CASRRTARVTQYF. The DNA of the CDR3 is TGTGCCAGCAGAAGGACAGCTCGGGTGACCCAGTACTTC. The rearrangement joins TRBV6-1 to TRBJ2-5; a weak D match, TRBD1 (6 bases). Deletions cut 6 bases from V and 7 bases from J, with 15 bases between. Germline lookup yields CDR1 MNHNS and CDR2 SASEGT. The CDR3 contains 13 residues.

The gene calls are TRBV19 and TRBJ2-1, with TRBD2 identical over 10 bases. V gave up 3 bases and J gave up 9 bases; unmatched junction bases: 2. The CDR3 sequence is 13 residues long. CDR1 is LNHDA and CDR2 is SQIVND in the germline V gene (reference sequence). For the CDR3, the DNA is TGTGCCAGTAGTATCCGGACTAGCGGTGAGCAGTTCTTC. Translated, it gives CASSIRTSGEQFF.

At least ten counts were recorded for this clonotype. V gene TRBV20-1 combines with J gene TRBJ2-3, with D perhaps TRBD1 (6 bases). The germline gives CDR1 DFQATT, CDR2 SNEGSKA (reference sequence). Trimming took off 0 bases at V and 4 bases at J, with 17 bases between the two ends. The length of the CDR3 is 16 residues. The CDR3 sequence: CSARDRRAGASDTQYF. Here the CDR3 DNA reads TGCAGTGCTAGAGATCGCCGAGCAGGGGCATCAGATACGCAGTATTTT.

This chain connects TRBV18 to TRBJ1-4; D not resolved. CDR1 is KGHSH and CDR2 is LQKENI in the germline V gene. The CDR3 is 15 amino acids. V was clipped by 3 bases and J by 3 bases, with 11 bases between them. The CDR3 is CASSPFSQPNEKLFF. CDR3 coding DNA: TGTGCCAGCTCACCTTTTTCACAGCCTAATGAAAAACTGTTTTTT.

There are many counts of this clonotype. The genes are TRBV27 and TRBJ2-7, with a possible D match to TRBD1 (6 bases). Looked up from germline, CDR1 is MNHEY and CDR2 is SMNVEV (reference sequence). The ends were cut back, 0 bases at V and 6 bases at J, with 9 bases in the middle. CDR3 length: 13 residues. The CDR3 region has the DNA TGTGCCAGCAGTTTATCCCCAGGGGCCGAGCAGTACTTC. Residues: CASSLSPGAEQYF.

As concerns this clonotype: Since a much larger clone is just one base distant, this may be a read error. The CDR3: CASSRAGPGELFF. The CDR3 DNA follows: TGTGCTAGCAGTCGGGCGGGTCCGGGGGAGCTGTTTTTT. The genes are TRBV7-7 and TRBJ2-2; D is possibly TRBD2 (5 bases). Germline CDR1 SSHAT, CDR2 FNYEAQ (reference sequence). The CDR3 covers 13 residues.

Comment on this clonotype: This may be a read error: a much more frequent sequence differs by one nucleotide. This chain joins TRBV12-3 or TRBV12-4 and TRBJ1-5; D unclear. The CDR3 covers 15 residues. The CDR3 DNA reads as TGTGCCAGCGGTTTACTCGGTAATAGCAATCAGCCCCAGCATTTT. Translated, it gives CASGLLGNSNQPQHF.

This chain connects TRBV20-1 to TRBJ2-2, with a tentative D call TRBD1 (7 bases). Trimming cost V 0 bases and J 4 bases, with 15 bases left between them. CDR3 length equals 16 residues. The germline gives CDR1 DFQATT, CDR2 SNEGSKA (reference sequence). The CDR3 sequence is CSARDPAGQSTGELFF. The CDR3 DNA reads TGCAGTGCTAGAGATCCGGCGGGACAGTCCACCGGGGAGCTGTTTTTT.

This clonotype was counted only a few times. The rearrangement uses TRBV7-8 and TRBJ1-2; D remains ambiguous. The CDR3 runs to 14 residues. Per germline, CDR1 SGHVS and CDR2 FQNEAQ. Trimming removed 5 bases at V and 4 bases at J, with 14 bases between. CDR3 DNA: TGTGCCAGCAGCCCTCGAGGGAAGGTCTATGGCTACACCTTC. Translating gives CASSPRGKVYGYTF.

This clonotype was detected many times. The chain combines TRBV7-3 with TRBJ1-2, with 8 nucleotides matching TRBD1. V lost 2 bases to trimming and J lost 7 bases; unmatched junction nucleotides: 9. CDR1 SGHTA and CDR2 FQGTGA come from the germline V gene. The CDR3 length is 15 residues. CDR3 region: CASSLGTGGSFGYTF. CDR3 nucleotides: TGTGCCAGCAGCTTAGGGACAGGAGGGAGTTTTGGCTACACCTTC.

This clonotype was counted ten times or more. The CDR3 spells CASSLGQGYGYTF. CDR3 coding DNA: TGTGCCAGCAGCCTGGGACAGGGCTATGGCTACACCTTC. This chain joins TRBV28 and TRBJ1-2, with TRBD1 matching 9 bases. Germline-derived CDR1 and CDR2 are MDHEN and SYDVKM. J was trimmed by 4 bases and V by 6 bases; bases with no gene match: 3. CDR3 length: 13 residues.

This clonotype appeared a few times. The genes are TRBV14 and TRBJ2-1; D possibly corresponds to TRBD2 (6 bases). The V end was cut by 1 base, the J end by 4 bases, with 17 bases between. Germline loops: CDR1 SGHDN, CDR2 FVKESK. The CDR3 sequence is 17 residues long. The CDR3 protein is CASSQGRGAALYNEQFF. The CDR3, as DNA: TGTGCCAGCAGCCAAGGTCGCGGGGCCGCCCTTTACAATGAGCAGTTCTTC.

This clonotype occurred many times. The V call is TRBV7-3, the J call TRBJ2-3; D not resolved. The CDR3 covers 16 residues. The V gene lost 5 bases and the J gene lost 0 bases, with 15 bases spanning the gap. Per germline, CDR1 SGHTA and CDR2 FQGTGA. The CDR3 DNA sequence: TGTGCCAGCAGCCAATTAGGCGGCCCTAGCACAGATACGCAGTATTTT. This gives the protein CASSQLGGPSTDTQYF.

This clonotype came up a few times. The gene calls are TRBV10-3 and TRBJ2-3, with D possibly TRBD2 on 6 matching bases. Trimming took 4 bases from V and 4 from J, leaving 18 bases between them. CDR1 and CDR2 (germline): ENHRY, SYGVKD. CDR3 length equals 16 residues. The CDR3 sequence: CAISGRETTSPDTQYF. The CDR3 nucleotides read TGTGCCATCAGTGGCCGGGAGACTACCTCCCCAGATACGCAGTATTTT.

This clonotype occurred many times. The genes are TRBV30 and TRBJ1-2; weak D call: TRBD1 (5 bases). V was shortened by 4 bases and J by 10 bases, with 19 bases between the two germline ends. CDR1 and CDR2 (germline): GTSNPN, SVGIG (reference sequence). The CDR3 extends over 13 amino acids. The CDR3 reads CAWNRAGLRDYTF. CDR3 sequence (DNA): TGTGCCTGGAATCGCGCCGGACTCAGGGACTACACCTTC.

This clonotype showed up just a few times. V gene TRBV19 combines with J gene TRBJ2-5; D is possibly TRBD1 (6 bases). Germline V gene sequence: CDR1 LNHDA, CDR2 SQIVND (reference sequence). The CDR3 has 13 amino acids. Trimming removed 6 bases from V and 5 bases from J, with 13 bases in between. The CDR3 region has the DNA TGTGCCAGTAGGAATGACAGGCGGGAGACCCAGTACTTC. Translated: CASRNDRRETQYF.

There are a few counts of this clonotype. The chain combines TRBV10-3 with TRBJ2-1, with 8 bases matching TRBD1. V was clipped by 6 bases and J by 10 bases; unmatched bases: 11. This CDR3 region has 14 residues. Germline V lookup: CDR1 ENHRY, CDR2 SYGVKD. The CDR3: CAIRGRTGKGEQFF. The CDR3 nucleotides read TGTGCCATCAGGGGGAGGACAGGGAAAGGGGAGCAGTTCTTC.